Shown below are 21 T cell receptor beta chains from a single sample sequenced in a study of T cells in localized non-small cell lung cancer. TCRdb keeps only in-frame clones here, not all; method: immunoSEQ multiplex PCR. The repertoire holds approximately 43,000 clones, with about 88% as singletons. Sequenced material: peripheral blood, taken before any cancer treatment. The receptors were gathered from a woman between 18 and 55 years old with stage III lung adenocarcinoma.

In DNA form, the CDR3 reads TGTGCCAGCAGCGTAGGGGAAGGCCATAGAGGCTACACCTTC. It specifies CASSVGEGHRGYTF. V gene TRBV9 combines with J gene TRBJ1-2; the D is unclear. The V gene lost 0 bases and the J gene lost 8 bases, with 14 bases spanning the gap. The CDR3 spans 14 residues. Germline CDR1 and CDR2: SGDLS and YYNGEE.

This clone was seen a single time. This rearrangement joins TRBV6-1 to TRBJ2-7, with D possibly TRBD2 on 6 matching bases. In germline, CDR1 is MNHNS, CDR2 SASEGT. The CDR3 covers 15 residues. The V end was cut by 3 bases, the J end by 0 bases, with 12 bases between. CDR3: CASSENDGSSYEQYF. The CDR3 region has the DNA TGTGCCAGCAGTGAGAATGACGGGAGCTCCTACGAGCAGTACTTC.

This chain joins TRBV11-2 and TRBJ2-3; TRBD2 matches at 9 bases. V lost 6 bases, J lost 2 bases, and 6 bases stayed unmatched. This CDR3 spans 15 amino acids. Looked up from germline, CDR1 is SGHAT and CDR2 is FQNNGV. CDR3 DNA sequence: TGTGCCAGCAGGAAAGCGGGGGGAGACACAGATACGCAGTATTTT. This translates into CASRKAGGDTDTQYF.

This clone appeared a few times. The chain has TRBV5-5 and TRBJ2-3, with D uncertain. V was pared by 3 bases and J by 2 bases, with 10 bases between. Germline V gene sequence: CDR1 SGHKS, CDR2 YYEKEE (reference sequence). The CDR3 totals 14 residues. The CDR3 loop reads CASSSGETTDTQYF. Written as DNA, the CDR3 is TGTGCCAGCAGCTCCGGAGAAACCACAGATACGCAGTATTTT.

The chain couples TRBV27 to TRBJ2-5; 14 bases align to TRBD2. Per the germline V gene, CDR1 is MNHEY and CDR2 is SMNVEV (reference sequence). CDR3 length equals 15 residues. The J segment lost 5 bases and the V segment lost 5 bases, leaving 4 bases of the junction unmatched. Here the CDR3 DNA reads TGTGCCAGCAGTCCCCGACTAGCGGGGGGGGAGACCCAGTACTTC. Translating it yields CASSPRLAGGETQYF.

The chain has TRBV15 and TRBJ1-5, with D possibly matching TRBD1 (5 bases). V shed 3 bases and J shed 4 bases, with 16 bases lying between them. The CDR3 contains 16 residues. Germline CDR1 reads LNHNV; CDR2 reads YYDKDF (reference sequence). The CDR3 region is CATSRKRKGPNQPQHF. The CDR3 DNA reads as TGTGCCACCAGCAGGAAGAGAAAGGGGCCGAATCAGCCCCAGCATTTT.

This chain links TRBV2 with TRBJ2-1; D is uncertain. The CDR3 runs 11 residues. V was shortened by 5 bases and J by 7 bases, with 6 bases between the two germline ends. Germline loops: CDR1 SNHLY, CDR2 FYNNEI. CDR3 sequence (DNA): TGTGCCAGCAGTCCAAGGAATGAGCAGTTCTTC. This translates into CASSPRNEQFF.

The chain employs TRBV19 and TRBJ1-5; TRBD1 agrees at 11 bases. V dropped 9 bases and J dropped 4; count of bases not matched to a gene: 2. This CDR3 comprises 13 residues. CDR1 and CDR2 from the germline V gene are LNHDA and SQIVND (reference sequence). CDR3 protein: CASRDRGNQPQHF. CDR3 bases: TGTGCCAGCCGGGACAGGGGGAATCAGCCCCAGCATTTT.

This chain links TRBV7-8 with TRBJ2-5; 8 bases align to TRBD2. The CDR3 is 13 residues long. Germline CDR1 reads SGHVS; CDR2 reads FQNEAQ. The V gene end was trimmed by 1 base and the J gene end by 10 bases; junction bases not matched to a gene: 5. The CDR3 bases are TGTGCCAGCAGCTTAGATCAGCGGGGGAGCCAGTACTTC. Translating gives CASSLDQRGSQYF.

The V call is TRBV29-1, the J call TRBJ1-5, with D perhaps matching TRBD1 (5 bases). From germline, CDR1 is SQVTM and CDR2 ANQGSEA. There are 13 residues in the CDR3. V gave up 5 bases and J gave up 6 bases, with 14 bases separating them. CDR3 nucleotides: TGCAGCGTTTATCTGGGGGGAGGTCAGCCCCAGCATTTT. Protein: CSVYLGGGQPQHF.

The chain uses TRBV7-3 and TRBJ2-7, with D perhaps given as TRBD1 or TRBD2 (6 bases each). There are 15 residues in the CDR3. The V gene lost 5 bases and the J gene lost 3 bases, with 17 bases spanning the gap. Looked up from germline, CDR1 is SGHTA and CDR2 is FQGTGA. Here the CDR3 DNA reads TGTGCCAGCAGCCCCGGGGGCCCCCCTATCTACGAGCAGTACTTC. It translates to CASSPGGPPIYEQYF.

A few counts support this clone. V gene TRBV14 combines with J gene TRBJ2-5; 9 bases match TRBD2. This CDR3 is 15 amino acids long. Trimming removed 3 bases from V and 7 bases from J; junction bases left unmatched: 9. The germline V gene has CDR1 SGHDN and CDR2 FVKESK. Here the CDR3 reads CASSQVAGDYGTQYF. The CDR3 DNA sequence: TGTGCCAGCAGCCAGGTAGCGGGGGATTATGGGACCCAGTACTTC.

This clone has only one observation. V usage is TRBV2 and J usage is TRBJ2-5; D is ambiguous. CDR1 is SNHLY and CDR2 is FYNNEI in the germline V gene. Trimming took off 7 bases at V and 4 bases at J, with 19 bases between the two ends. The CDR3 runs 15 residues. The CDR3, as DNA: TGTGCCAGCAAGAGAAGCGTTTCGTCGGGAGAGACCCAGTACTTC. Translating it yields CASKRSVSSGETQYF. The full variable domain, completed using reference TRBV2 and TRBJ2-5, is EPEVTQTPSHQVTQMGQEVILRCVPISNHLYFYWYRQILGQKVEFLVSFYNNEISEKSEIFDDQFSVERPDGSNFTLKIRSTKLEDSAMYFCASKRSVSSGETQYFGPGTRLLVL.

The chain recombines TRBV7-9 with TRBJ1-6; D is uncertain. Germline CDR1 is SEHNR and CDR2 is FQNEAQ (reference sequence). The CDR3 contains 15 residues. V was cut by 3 bases and J by 0 bases, with 6 bases left in between. The CDR3 loop is CASSFESSYNSPLHF. The CDR3 DNA reads as TGTGCCAGCAGCTTCGAGAGCTCCTATAATTCACCCCTCCACTTT.

This chain links TRBV29-1 with TRBJ2-1, with D maybe TRBD2 (6 bases). The V and J ends lost 4 bases and 7 bases respectively, with 11 bases between them. CDR3 size: 12 residues. Germline V CDR1 and CDR2: SQVTM, ANQGSEA. The CDR3 protein is CSVAEGQNEQFF. CDR3 nucleotides: TGCAGCGTTGCGGAGGGGCAAAATGAGCAGTTCTTC.

The CDR3 region is CASSLDNNQPQHF. CDR3 in DNA: TGTGCCAGCAGCTTAGACAACAATCAGCCCCAGCATTTT. J is TRBJ1-5 and V is TRBV13; no clear D. CDR1 is PRHDT, CDR2 FYEKMQ, per germline (reference sequence). Trimming took 1 base from V and 3 from J, leaving 4 bases between them. The CDR3 loop spans 13 amino acids.

The chain employs TRBV5-1 and TRBJ2-3, with unresolved D. Germline V gives CDR1 SGHRS, CDR2 YFSETQ. The CDR3 contains 13 residues. Deletions cut 4 bases from V and 6 bases from J, with 12 bases between. CDR3 nucleotides: TGCGCCAGCAGCCAACCACCCTCGGATACGCAGTATTTT. Encoded protein: CASSQPPSDTQYF.

In its sample, this clone was seen once. The chain combines TRBV5-8 with TRBJ2-7, with D possibly matching TRBD2 (6 bases). CDR3 size: 14 residues. Trimming took off 4 bases at V and 12 bases at J, with 23 bases between the two ends. Germline V gene sequence: CDR1 SGHTS, CDR2 YDEGEE. The CDR3: CASSPLGNAGLRYF. In nucleotides, the CDR3 is TGTGCCAGCAGCCCCCTCGGGAACGCGGGGTTGAGGTACTTC.

The chain joins TRBV7-2 to TRBJ1-4; no firm D call. Looked up from germline, CDR1 is SGHTA and CDR2 is FQGNSA. The CDR3 covers 14 residues. The V end lost 5 bases, the J end lost 7 bases, and 14 bases lay between the germline ends. For the CDR3, the DNA is TGTGCCAGCAGCCCGACGGGAAGGAGTGAAAAACTGTTTTTT. Encoded protein: CASSPTGRSEKLFF.

The chain links TRBV6-4 to TRBJ2-6; D is possibly TRBD1 or TRBD2 (5 bases each). The CDR3 has 16 residues. Germline CDR1 is MRHNA and CDR2 is SNTAGT. V lost 7 bases and J 0 bases, leaving 13 bases between the germline ends. CDR3 protein: CASTPGAVSGANVLTF. The CDR3 DNA reads as TGTGCCAGCACCCCCGGGGCTGTCTCTGGGGCCAACGTCCTGACTTTC.

The V gene is TRBV21-1, the J gene TRBJ1-2; the table gives TRBD1 as D, unverified against the DNA. TRBV21-1 is reported as a pseudogene. The CDR3 is made up of 13 amino acids. The CDR3 DNA is TGTGCCAGCACCAAGGACAGCTACTATGGCTACACCTTC. Its translation is CASTKDSYYGYTF.